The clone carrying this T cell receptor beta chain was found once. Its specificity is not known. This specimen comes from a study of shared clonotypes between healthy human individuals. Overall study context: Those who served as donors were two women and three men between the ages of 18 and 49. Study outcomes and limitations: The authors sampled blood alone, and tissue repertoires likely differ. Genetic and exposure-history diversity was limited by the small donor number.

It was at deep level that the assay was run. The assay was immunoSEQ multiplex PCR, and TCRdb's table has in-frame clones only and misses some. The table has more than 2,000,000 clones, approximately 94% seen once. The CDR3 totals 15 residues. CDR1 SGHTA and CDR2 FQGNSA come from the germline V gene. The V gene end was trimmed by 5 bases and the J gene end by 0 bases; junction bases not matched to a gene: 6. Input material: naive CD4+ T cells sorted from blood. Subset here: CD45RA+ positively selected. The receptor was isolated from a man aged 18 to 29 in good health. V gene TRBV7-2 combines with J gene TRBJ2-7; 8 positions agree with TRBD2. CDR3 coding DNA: TGTGCCAGCAGCCCCTTCGGGACTAGCTCCTACGAGCAGTACTTC. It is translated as CASSPFGTSSYEQYF.